Sequencing of this TCR beta chain was carried out in a study of somatic mutations in cytotoxic T cells in rheumatoid arthritis. Study-wide context: Sorting by flow gave nearly 100% purity for some V beta antibody-stained T-cell populations, including V beta1+ cells sequenced for TCRB.

Comments on this clone: The target antigen is unknown.

Only in-frame clones appear in the TCRdb table, and some are missing; sequencing was by immunoSEQ multiplex PCR. The repertoire holds some 38,000 clones, approximately 80% seen once, with roughly 3.4% in the top ten. Study-wide findings and caveats: Neither rheumatoid arthritis patients nor age-matched healthy controls had significantly different CD8+ T-cell clonality from the other group. Only rheumatoid arthritis patients, not healthy controls, showed CD8+ clonality increasing with age.

The sequenced material came from CD8+ T cells sorted from blood. The TCR sequence derives from a man aged 40-49 years in good health.

The DNA of the CDR3 is TGTGCCAGCAGGGGGGAGACCCAGTACTTC. Encoded protein: CASRGETQYF. The chain couples TRBV6-1 to TRBJ2-5; no reliable D call. Per the germline V gene, CDR1 is MNHNS and CDR2 is SASEGT. Trimming took 6 bases from V and 5 from J, leaving 4 bases between them. The CDR3 runs to 10 residues.